The T cell receptor (beta chain) under discussion was sequenced for a study of CD8+CD57+ T cells in acquired aplastic anemia. Overall study: Sorted cells (CD4+ and CD8+) yielded DNA amounts that averaged approximately 3.1 ug.

About this clonotype: This may arise from a read error, as a much more abundant clone is one base away. It is likely a read error, because the conserved phenylalanine at the end of the CDR3 is missing.

Patients who underwent sequencing had shown CD8+CD57+ cell expansion by flow cytometry. No therapy had been given to the patients at the time of blood sampling. Using genomic DNA as the template, TCR beta VDJ and CDR3 profiling was carried out. TCRdb called the reads again in MiXCR, with one record for every CDR3 protein. The data contain just over 450,000 distinct CDR3 sequences, about a third of them singletons. The receptor was derived from a human donor with aplastic anemia. Material: sorted CD4+, CD8+, or CD8+CD57+ T cells (not recorded which) from PBMCs.

CDR3 bases: TGTGCCAGCAGCGACCGGGAGGGCAATCAGCCCCAGCATCTT. It translates to CASSDREGNQPQHL. The chain recombines TRBV7-9 with TRBJ1-5; D unresolved. The germline V gene has CDR1 SEHNR and CDR2 FQNEAQ (reference sequence). The V end was cut by 5 bases, the J end by 2 bases, with 10 bases between. CDR3 length: 14 residues.